The 9 T cell receptor beta chains below were found in one sample sequenced in a study of blood T cell repertoires in COVID-19. Generated by immunoSEQ multiplex PCR, the TCRdb table keeps only in-frame clones and is missing some. The sample holds approximately 270,000 clones; around nine tenths are singletons and the top ten take approximately 10%. Sequencing used peripheral blood. Receptors were obtained from a man aged 35 to 55 with active or convalescent COVID-19.

V and J are TRBV7-9 and TRBJ1-4, with D possibly matching TRBD1 (5 bases). The CDR3 consists of 15 residues. Germline lookup yields CDR1 SEHNR and CDR2 FQNEAQ (reference sequence). V shed 3 bases and J shed 1 base, with 9 bases lying between them. The CDR3 coding sequence is TGTGCCAGCAGCTTCACAGGAAAAACTAATGAAAAACTGTTTTTT. Translation gives CASSFTGKTNEKLFF.

The V call is TRBV6-5, the J call TRBJ2-7, with 7 bases identical to TRBD2. The CDR3 is 14 amino acids. J lost 3 bases, V lost 6 bases, and 8 bases had no gene match. CDR1 is MNHEY and CDR2 is SVGAGI in the germline V gene. In DNA form, the CDR3 reads TGTGCCAGCAGCCTTCGGGGGGAGGACTACGAGCAGTACTTC. Amino acids: CASSLRGEDYEQYF.

This chain uses TRBV6-1 with TRBJ1-6, with a tentative D call TRBD1 (5 bases). Trimming took 0 bases from V and 8 from J, leaving 5 bases between them. This CDR3 has 13 amino acids. Germline CDR1 MNHNS, CDR2 SASEGT. CDR3 region: CASSEATDSPLHF. CDR3 DNA: TGTGCCAGCAGTGAAGCGACAGATTCACCCCTCCACTTT.

This clone has a single count. CDR3 amino acids: CASSSDRGPYEQYF. CDR3 sequence (DNA): TGTGCCAGTAGTTCGGACAGGGGGCCCTACGAGCAGTACTTC. This rearrangement joins TRBV19 to TRBJ2-7; 11 bases are shared with TRBD1. The CDR3 has 14 amino acids. CDR1 is LNHDA, CDR2 SQIVND, per germline (reference sequence). V was clipped by 5 bases and J by 2 bases; unmatched bases: 2. Looking up the rest from reference TRBV19 and TRBJ2-7 gives the full variable domain: DGGITQSPKYLFRKEGQNVTLSCEQNLNHDAMYWYRQDPGQGLRLIYYSQIVNDFQKGDIAEGYSVSREKKESFPLTVTSAQKNPTAFYLCASSSDRGPYEQYFGPGTRLTVT.

The chain links TRBV5-8 to TRBJ2-3; D remains ambiguous. Germline values: CDR1 SGHTS, CDR2 YDEGEE. Trimming left V 7 bases short and J 8 bases short, with 23 bases between. The length of the CDR3 is 15 residues. The CDR3 DNA is TGTGCCAGCTGGAACCCCGACATGGTGGATGGTACGCAGTATTTT. Its protein is CASWNPDMVDGTQYF. Variable domain in full (rest from reference TRBV5-8 and TRBJ2-3): EAGVTQSPTHLIKTRGQQATLRCSPISGHTSVYWYQQALGLGLQFLLWYDEGEERNRGNFPPRFSGRQFPNYSSELNVNALELEDSALYLCASWNPDMVDGTQYFGPGTRLTVL.

The rearrangement uses TRBV6-5 and TRBJ1-6, with D unclear. Germline CDR1 MNHEY, CDR2 SVGAGI. V was pared by 4 bases and J by 6 bases, with 10 bases between. The length of the CDR3 is 14 residues. The CDR3 DNA sequence: TGTGCCAGCAGTTCGACAATTCCTAATTCACCCCTCCACTTT. Amino acid sequence: CASSSTIPNSPLHF.

The chain joins TRBV2 to TRBJ2-3, with 7 bases fitting TRBD1. The CDR3 consists of 14 residues. Germline assignment: CDR1 SNHLY and CDR2 FYNNEI. V lost 7 bases and J lost 3; bases outside the gene matches: 7. Written as DNA, the CDR3 is TGTGCCAGCACAGAGGGACAGAGGACAGATACGCAGTATTTT. Its translation: CASTEGQRTDTQYF.

In its sample, this clone was seen a few times. The V call is TRBV7-6, the J call TRBJ1-1, with 11 nucleotides matching TRBD1. After removal of 6 bases from V and 5 bases from J, the junction contained 5 bases not matched to a gene. This CDR3 spans 14 amino acids. Looked up from germline, CDR1 is SGHVS and CDR2 is FNYEAQ. This chain's CDR3 is CASRRDRGGTEAFF. CDR3 nucleotides: TGTGCCAGCAGAAGGGACAGGGGGGGGACTGAAGCTTTCTTT.

The chain recombines TRBV7-9 with TRBJ2-1; 7 bases agree with TRBD1. V shed 5 bases and J 6 bases; nucleotides not matched to a gene: 10. CDR3 length equals 15 residues. CDR1 SEHNR and CDR2 FQNEAQ come from the germline V gene (reference sequence). The chain's CDR3 is CASSRMTGYFNEQFF. CDR3 DNA sequence: TGTGCCAGCAGCCGCATGACAGGGTATTTCAATGAGCAGTTCTTC.